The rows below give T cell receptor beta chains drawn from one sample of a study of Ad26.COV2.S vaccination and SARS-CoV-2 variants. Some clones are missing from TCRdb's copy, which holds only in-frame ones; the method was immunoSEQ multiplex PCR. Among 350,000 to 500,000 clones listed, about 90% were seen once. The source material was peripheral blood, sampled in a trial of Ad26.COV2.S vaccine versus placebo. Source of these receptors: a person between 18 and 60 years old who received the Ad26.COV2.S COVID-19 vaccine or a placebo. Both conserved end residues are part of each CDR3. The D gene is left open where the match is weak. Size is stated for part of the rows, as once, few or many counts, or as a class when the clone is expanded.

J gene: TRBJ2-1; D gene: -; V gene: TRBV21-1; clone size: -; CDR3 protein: CASKRGRAAYNEQFF; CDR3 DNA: TGTGCCAGCAAACGCGGGAGGGCCGCCTACAATGAGCAGTTCTTC
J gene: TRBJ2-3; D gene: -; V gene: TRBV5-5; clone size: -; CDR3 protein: CASSFSTDTQYF; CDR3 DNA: TGTGCCAGCAGCTTTAGCACAGATACGCAGTATTTT
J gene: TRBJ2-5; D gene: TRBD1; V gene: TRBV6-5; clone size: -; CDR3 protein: CASSYSWGTGEKTQYF; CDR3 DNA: TGTGCCAGCAGTTACTCCTGGGGGACAGGAGAGAAGACCCAGTACTTC
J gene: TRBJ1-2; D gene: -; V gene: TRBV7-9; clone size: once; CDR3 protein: CASSLATDPGGYTF; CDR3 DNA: TGTGCCAGCAGCTTAGCGACCGACCCGGGTGGCTACACCTTC
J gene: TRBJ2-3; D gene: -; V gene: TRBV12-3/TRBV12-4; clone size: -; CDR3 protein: CASSFEDTQYF; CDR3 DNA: TGTGCCAGCAGTTTTGAGGATACGCAGTATTTT
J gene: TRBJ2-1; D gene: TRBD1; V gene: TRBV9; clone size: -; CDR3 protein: CASSWSTAGGNNEQFF; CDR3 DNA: TGTGCCAGCAGCTGGTCCACGGCAGGGGGCAACAATGAGCAGTTCTTC
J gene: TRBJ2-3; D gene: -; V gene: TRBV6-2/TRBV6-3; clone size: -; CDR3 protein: CASSYYGADTQYF; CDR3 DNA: TGTGCCAGCAGTTATTATGGCGCAGATACGCAGTATTTT
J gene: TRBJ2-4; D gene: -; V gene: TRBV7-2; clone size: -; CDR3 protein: CASSFIQENIQYF; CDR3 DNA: TGTGCCAGCAGCTTTATTCAGGAAAACATTCAGTACTTC
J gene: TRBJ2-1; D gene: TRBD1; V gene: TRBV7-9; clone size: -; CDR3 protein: CASSLGTGNEQFF; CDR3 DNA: TGTGCCAGCAGCTTAGGGACAGGTAATGAGCAGTTCTTC
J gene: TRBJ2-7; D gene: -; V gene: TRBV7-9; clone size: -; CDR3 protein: CASSPDFLYEQYF; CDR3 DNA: TGTGCCAGCAGCCCCGACTTCCTCTACGAGCAGTACTTC
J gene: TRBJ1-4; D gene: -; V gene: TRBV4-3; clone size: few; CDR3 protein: CASSQDGRGANEKLFF; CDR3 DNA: TGCGCCAGCAGCCAAGATGGGAGGGGAGCTAATGAAAAACTGTTTTTT
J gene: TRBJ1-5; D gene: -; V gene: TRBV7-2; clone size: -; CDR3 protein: CASSLRGGDQPQHF; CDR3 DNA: TGTGCCAGCAGCTTAAGGGGTGGGGATCAGCCCCAGCATTTT
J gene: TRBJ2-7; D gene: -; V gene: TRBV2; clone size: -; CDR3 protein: CASSELVRQTYEQYF; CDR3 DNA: TGTGCCAGCAGTGAACTTGTCAGACAAACCTACGAGCAGTACTTC
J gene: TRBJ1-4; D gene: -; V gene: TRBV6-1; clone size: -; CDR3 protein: CASSDIGLGTNNEKLFF; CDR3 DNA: TGTGCCAGCAGTGACATTGGATTGGGGACCAATAATGAAAAACTGTTTTTT
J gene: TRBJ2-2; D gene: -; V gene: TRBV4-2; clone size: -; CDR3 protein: CASSQQGGRNTGELFF; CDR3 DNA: TGTGCCAGCAGCCAACAGGGAGGTCGGAACACCGGGGAGCTGTTTTTT
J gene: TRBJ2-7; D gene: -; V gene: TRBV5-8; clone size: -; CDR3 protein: CASSLGIPSYEQYF; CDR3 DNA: TGTGCCAGCAGCTTGGGGATCCCCTCCTACGAGCAGTACTTC
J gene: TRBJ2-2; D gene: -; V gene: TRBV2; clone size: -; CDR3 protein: CASRGSGLNTGELFF; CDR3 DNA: TGTGCCAGCAGGGGAAGCGGCCTTAACACCGGGGAGCTGTTTTTT
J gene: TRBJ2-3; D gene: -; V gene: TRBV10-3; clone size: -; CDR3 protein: CAISASGDTQYF; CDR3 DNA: TGTGCCATCAGTGCGAGTGGAGATACGCAGTATTTT
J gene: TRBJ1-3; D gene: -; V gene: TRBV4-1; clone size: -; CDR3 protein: CASSQVDVQGAGNTIYF; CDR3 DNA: TGCGCCAGCAGCCAAGTAGACGTCCAAGGGGCCGGAAACACCATATATTTT
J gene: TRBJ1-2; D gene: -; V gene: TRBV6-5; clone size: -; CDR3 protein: CASRLMPRDAYGYTF; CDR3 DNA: TGTGCCAGCAGGCTAATGCCCAGGGACGCGTACGGCTACACCTTC
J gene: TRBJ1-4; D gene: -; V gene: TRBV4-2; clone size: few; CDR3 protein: CASTGGEKLFF; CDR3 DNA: TGTGCCAGCACGGGAGGGGAAAAACTGTTTTTT
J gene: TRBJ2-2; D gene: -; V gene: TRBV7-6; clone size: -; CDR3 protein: CASSLARSANTGELFF; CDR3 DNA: TGTGCCAGCAGCTTGGCGCGGAGCGCGAACACCGGGGAGCTGTTTTTT
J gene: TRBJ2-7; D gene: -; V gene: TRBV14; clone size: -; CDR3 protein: CASSHRTTYEQYF; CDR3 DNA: TGTGCCAGCAGCCACCGTACGACCTACGAGCAGTACTTC
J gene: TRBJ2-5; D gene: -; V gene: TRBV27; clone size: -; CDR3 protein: CASSYPGGQPQETQYF; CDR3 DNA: TGTGCCAGCAGTTACCCCGGGGGACAGCCACAAGAGACCCAGTACTTC
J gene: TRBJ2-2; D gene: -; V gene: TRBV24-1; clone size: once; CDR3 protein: CVPGHGEAGELFF; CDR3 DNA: TGTGTCCCCGGGCACGGAGAAGCCGGGGAGCTGTTTTTT
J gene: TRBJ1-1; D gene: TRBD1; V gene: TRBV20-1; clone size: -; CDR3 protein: CSASGAVTGGGTEAFF; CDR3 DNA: TGCAGTGCTAGTGGGGCCGTGACAGGGGGCGGGACTGAAGCTTTCTTT
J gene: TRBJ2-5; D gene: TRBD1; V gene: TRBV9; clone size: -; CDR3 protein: CASSVGTGGQETQYF; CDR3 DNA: TGTGCCAGCAGCGTAGGGACAGGGGGGCAAGAGACCCAGTACTTC
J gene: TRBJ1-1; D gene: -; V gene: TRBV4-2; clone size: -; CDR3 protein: CASSQVGLLNTEAFF; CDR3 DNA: TGTGCCAGCAGCCAAGTTGGACTACTGAACACTGAAGCTTTCTTT
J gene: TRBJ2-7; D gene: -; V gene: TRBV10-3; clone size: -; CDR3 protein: CAISDFSYEQYF; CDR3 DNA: TGTGCCATCAGTGATTTTTCCTACGAGCAGTACTTC
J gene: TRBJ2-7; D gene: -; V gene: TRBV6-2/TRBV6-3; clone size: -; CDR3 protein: CASSLWPQGSYEQYF; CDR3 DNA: TGTGCCAGCAGTTTATGGCCCCAGGGCTCCTACGAGCAGTACTTC
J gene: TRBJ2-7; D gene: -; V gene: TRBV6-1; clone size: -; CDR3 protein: CASSESEIYEQYF; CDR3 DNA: TGTGCCAGCAGTGAGTCGGAGATCTACGAGCAGTACTTC
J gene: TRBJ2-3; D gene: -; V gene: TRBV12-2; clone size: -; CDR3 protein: CASRLERGGQGGTDTQYF; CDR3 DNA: TGTGCAAGTCGCTTAGAACGGGGAGGACAGGGCGGCACAGATACGCAGTATTTT
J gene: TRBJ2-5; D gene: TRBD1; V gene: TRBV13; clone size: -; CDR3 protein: CASRSRDREETQYF; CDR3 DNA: TGTGCCAGCAGATCACGGGACAGAGAAGAGACCCAGTACTTC
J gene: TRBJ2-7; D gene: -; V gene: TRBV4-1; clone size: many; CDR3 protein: CASSPGETGRLDEQYF; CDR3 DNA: TGCGCCAGCAGCCCAGGGGAGACAGGACGCTTGGACGAGCAGTACTTC
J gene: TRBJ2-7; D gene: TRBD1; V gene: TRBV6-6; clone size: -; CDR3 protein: CASSLRGQNYEQYF; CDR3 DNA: TGTGCCAGCAGCCTCAGGGGACAGAACTACGAGCAGTACTTC
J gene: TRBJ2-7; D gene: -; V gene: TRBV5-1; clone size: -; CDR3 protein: CASSSPGKRSGEQYF; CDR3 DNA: TGCGCCAGCAGCTCACCAGGGAAACGGTCGGGAGAGCAGTACTTC
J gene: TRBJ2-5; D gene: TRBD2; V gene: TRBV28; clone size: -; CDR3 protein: CASSPGLAGTQYF; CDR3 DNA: TGTGCCAGCAGTCCTGGACTAGCAGGTACCCAGTACTTC
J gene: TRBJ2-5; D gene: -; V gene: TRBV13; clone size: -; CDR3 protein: CASSLGRREQETQYF; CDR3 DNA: TGTGCCAGCAGCTTAGGGCGGCGGGAACAAGAGACCCAGTACTTC
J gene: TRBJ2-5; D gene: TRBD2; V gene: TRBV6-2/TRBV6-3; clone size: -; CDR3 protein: CASSPTGTSGETQYF; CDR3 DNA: TGTGCCAGCAGTCCCACCGGGACTAGCGGAGAGACCCAGTACTTC
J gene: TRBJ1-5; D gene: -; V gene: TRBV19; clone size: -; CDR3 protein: CASSMGLSVDKSNQPQHF; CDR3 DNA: TGTGCCAGTAGTATGGGCCTCAGTGTGGACAAATCCAATCAGCCCCAGCATTTT
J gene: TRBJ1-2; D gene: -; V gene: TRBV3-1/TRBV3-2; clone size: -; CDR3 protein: CASSQEPQGYGYTF; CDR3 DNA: TGTGCCAGCAGCCAAGAGCCCCAGGGATATGGCTACACCTTC
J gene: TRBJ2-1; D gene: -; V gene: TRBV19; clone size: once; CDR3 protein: CASRYARGGDNEQFF; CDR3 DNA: TGTGCCAGTCGTTATGCGCGGGGTGGGGACAATGAGCAGTTCTTC
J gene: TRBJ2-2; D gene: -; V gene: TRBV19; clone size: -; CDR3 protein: CASSIRGRTGELFF; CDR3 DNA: TGTGCCAGTAGTATTCGTGGGAGAACCGGGGAGCTGTTTTTT
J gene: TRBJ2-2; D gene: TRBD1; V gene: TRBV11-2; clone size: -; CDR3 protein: CASSRTGENTGELFF; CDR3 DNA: TGTGCCAGCAGCCGGACAGGGGAGAACACCGGGGAGCTGTTTTTT
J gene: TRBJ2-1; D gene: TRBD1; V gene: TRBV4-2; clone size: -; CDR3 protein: CASSQDRADREEFF; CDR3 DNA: TGTGCCAGCAGCCAAGATAGGGCGGACAGGGAGGAGTTCTTC
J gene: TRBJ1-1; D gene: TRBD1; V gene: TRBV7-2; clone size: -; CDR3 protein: CASSSTGTGASEAFF; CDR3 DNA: TGTGCCAGCAGCTCAACCGGGACAGGCGCCTCTGAAGCTTTCTTT
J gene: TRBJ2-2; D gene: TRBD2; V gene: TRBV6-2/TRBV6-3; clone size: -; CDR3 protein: CASSRGGGGTGELFF; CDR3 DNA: TGTGCCAGCAGCCGTGGCGGCGGGGGGACCGGGGAGCTGTTTTTT
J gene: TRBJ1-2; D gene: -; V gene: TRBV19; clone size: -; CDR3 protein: CASSISGEYGYTF; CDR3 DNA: TGTGCCAGTAGTATATCGGGAGAGTATGGCTACACCTTC
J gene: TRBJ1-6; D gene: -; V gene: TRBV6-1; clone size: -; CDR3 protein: CASSEGGGSSYNSPLHF; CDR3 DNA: TGTGCCAGCAGTGAAGGTGGGGGGAGCTCCTATAATTCACCCCTCCACTTT
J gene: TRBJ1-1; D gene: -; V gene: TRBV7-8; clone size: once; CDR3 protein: CASSPTESFFF; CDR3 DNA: TGTGCCAGCAGCCCGACAGAATCTTTTTTCTTT
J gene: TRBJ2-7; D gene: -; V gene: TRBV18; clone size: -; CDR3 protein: CASSLQRVGGHEQYF; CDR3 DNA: TGTGCCAGCTCACTTCAGCGGGTAGGAGGACACGAGCAGTACTTC
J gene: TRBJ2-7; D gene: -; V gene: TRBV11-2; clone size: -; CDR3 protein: CASSLTLRGSYEQYF; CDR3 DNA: TGTGCCAGCAGCTTAACACTCCGGGGGTCCTACGAGCAGTACTTC
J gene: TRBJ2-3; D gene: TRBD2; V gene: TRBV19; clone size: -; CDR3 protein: CASSPTSGDSTDTQYF; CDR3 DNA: TGTGCCAGTAGCCCCACTAGCGGGGACAGCACAGATACGCAGTATTTT
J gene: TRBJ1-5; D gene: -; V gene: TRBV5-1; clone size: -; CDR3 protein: CASSLGGAYYQPQHF; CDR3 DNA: TGCGCCAGCAGCTTGGGAGGGGCGTATTATCAGCCCCAGCATTTT
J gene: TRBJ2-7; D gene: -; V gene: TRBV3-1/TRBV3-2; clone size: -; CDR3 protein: CASSRPGSGTYEQYF; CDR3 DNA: TGTGCCAGCAGCAGACCCGGCAGCGGAACATACGAGCAGTACTTC